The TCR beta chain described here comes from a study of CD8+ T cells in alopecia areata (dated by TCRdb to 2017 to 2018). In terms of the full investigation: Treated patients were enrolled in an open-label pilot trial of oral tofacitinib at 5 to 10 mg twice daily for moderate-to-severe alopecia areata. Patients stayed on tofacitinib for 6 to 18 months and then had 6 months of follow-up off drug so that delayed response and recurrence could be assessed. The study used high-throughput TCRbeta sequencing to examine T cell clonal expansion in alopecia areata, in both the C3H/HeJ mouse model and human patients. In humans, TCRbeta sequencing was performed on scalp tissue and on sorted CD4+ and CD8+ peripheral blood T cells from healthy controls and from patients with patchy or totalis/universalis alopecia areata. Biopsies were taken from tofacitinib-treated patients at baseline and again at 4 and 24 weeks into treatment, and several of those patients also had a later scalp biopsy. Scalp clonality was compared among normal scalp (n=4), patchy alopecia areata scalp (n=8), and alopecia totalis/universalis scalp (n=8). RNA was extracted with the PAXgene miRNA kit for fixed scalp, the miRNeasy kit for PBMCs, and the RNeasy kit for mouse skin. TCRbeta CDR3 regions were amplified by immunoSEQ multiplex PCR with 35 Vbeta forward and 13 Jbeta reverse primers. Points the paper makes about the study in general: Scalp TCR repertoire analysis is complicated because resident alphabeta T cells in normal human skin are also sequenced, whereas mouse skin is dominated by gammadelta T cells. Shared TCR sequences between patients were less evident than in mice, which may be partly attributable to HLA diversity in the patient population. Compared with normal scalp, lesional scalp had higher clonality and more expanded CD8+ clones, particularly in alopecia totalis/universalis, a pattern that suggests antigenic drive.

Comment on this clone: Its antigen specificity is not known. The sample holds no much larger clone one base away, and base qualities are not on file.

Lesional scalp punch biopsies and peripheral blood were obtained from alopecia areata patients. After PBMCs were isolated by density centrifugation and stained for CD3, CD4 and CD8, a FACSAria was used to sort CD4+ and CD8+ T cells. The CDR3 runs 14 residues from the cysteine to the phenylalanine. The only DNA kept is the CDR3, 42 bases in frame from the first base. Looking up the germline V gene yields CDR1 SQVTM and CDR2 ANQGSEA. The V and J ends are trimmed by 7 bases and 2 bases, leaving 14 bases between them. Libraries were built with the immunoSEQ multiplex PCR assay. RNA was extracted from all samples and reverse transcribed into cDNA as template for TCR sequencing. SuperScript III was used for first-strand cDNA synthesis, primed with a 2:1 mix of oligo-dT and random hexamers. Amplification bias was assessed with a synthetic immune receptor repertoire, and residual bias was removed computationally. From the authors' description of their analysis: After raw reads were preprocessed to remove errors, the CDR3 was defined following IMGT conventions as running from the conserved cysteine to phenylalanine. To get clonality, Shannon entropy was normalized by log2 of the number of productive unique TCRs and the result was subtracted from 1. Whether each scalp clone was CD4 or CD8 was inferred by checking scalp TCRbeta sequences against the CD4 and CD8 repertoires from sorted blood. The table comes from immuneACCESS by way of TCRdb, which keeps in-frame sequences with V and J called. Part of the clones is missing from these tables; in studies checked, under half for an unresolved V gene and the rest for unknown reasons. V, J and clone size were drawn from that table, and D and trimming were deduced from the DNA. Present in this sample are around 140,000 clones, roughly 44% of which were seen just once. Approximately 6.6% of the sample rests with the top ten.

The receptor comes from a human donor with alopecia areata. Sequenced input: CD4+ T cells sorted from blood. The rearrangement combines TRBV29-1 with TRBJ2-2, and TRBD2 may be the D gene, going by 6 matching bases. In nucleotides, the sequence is TGCAGCGCAACGGTCGGGGGAAACACCGGGGAGCTGTTTTTT. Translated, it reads CSATVGGNTGELFF.